These 19 T cell receptor beta chains share one sample of origin, sequenced in a study of post-analysis software for immune sequencing data. Regarding the study as a whole: Patients carried several TRBV segments more frequently than controls did, and TRBV5-6, TRBV5-1 and TRBV20-1 were among them.

Prepared TCR beta cDNA libraries contained unique molecular identifiers. TCRdb used MiXCR to reprocess the PCR reads, holding one entry per CDR3 protein. The sample has 820,000 or so distinct CDR3 sequences, approximately 57% seen once. These receptors' targets are unknown. The sequencing sample was made of blood. The receptors shown here come from a girl aged 10 to 17 with multiple sclerosis.

The J gene is TRBJ1-5, the V gene TRBV10-3; unclear D gene. The V and J ends lost 7 bases and 4 bases respectively, with 11 bases between them. The CDR3 runs 13 residues. The germline gives CDR1 ENHRY, CDR2 SYGVKD. The CDR3 DNA reads as TGTGCCATCAACGCGGCACCGAATCAGCCCCAGCATTTT. Residues: CAINAAPNQPQHF.

The table lists this clonotype with a count of one. The junction differs from germline at one of its ends, possibly a read error. This chain connects TRBV20-1 to TRBJ2-1, with 12 nucleotides matching TRBD2. Germline CDR1 DFQATT, CDR2 SNEGSKA (reference sequence). The CDR3 extends over 14 amino acids. CDR3 amino acids: CSTRASGGADEQFF. Written as DNA, the CDR3 is TGCAGTACTAGGGCTAGCGGGGGGGCCGATGAGCAGTTCTTC.

This clonotype was seen more than once but under ten times. The gene calls are TRBV5-1 and TRBJ2-7, with D possibly TRBD2 on 6 matching bases. Germline V gene data show CDR1 as SGHRS and CDR2 as YFSETQ. The CDR3 spans 15 residues. Trimming cost V 3 bases and J 4 bases, with 17 bases left between them. CDR3 residues: CASSSLMAGPYEQYF. The DNA for the CDR3 is TGCGCCAGCAGCTCCCTAATGGCGGGACCTTACGAGCAGTACTTC.

The rearrangement links TRBV2 to TRBJ2-1; 13 bases match TRBD2. The CDR3 sequence is 13 residues long. J was trimmed by 6 bases and V by 11 bases; bases with no gene match: 4. Per the germline V gene, CDR1 is SNHLY and CDR2 is FYNNEI. The CDR3 coding sequence is TGTGCCGACACTAGCGGGAGGGCCAATGAGCAGTTCTTC. Its protein is CADTSGRANEQFF.

The CDR3 region has the DNA TGCAGTGCTAAACCGGGACTAGCGGGAGTCTCCTACAATGAGCAGTTCTTC. This translates into CSAKPGLAGVSYNEQFF. The rearrangement links TRBV20-1 to TRBJ2-1; 14 bases are a match to TRBD2. J was trimmed by 0 bases and V by 4 bases; bases with no gene match: 5. The CDR3 spans 17 residues. The germline gives CDR1 DFQATT, CDR2 SNEGSKA (reference sequence).

The chain combines TRBV27 with TRBJ2-1; 7 positions match TRBD2. Trimming took 4 bases from V and 7 from J; bases not matched to a gene: 22. The CDR3 length is 19 residues. CDR1 MNHEY and CDR2 SMNVEV come from the germline V gene (reference sequence). The chain's CDR3 is CASSSGDGRGPGGTNEQFF. The CDR3 coding sequence is TGTGCCAGCAGTTCCGGGGACGGACGAGGGCCGGGGGGTACTAATGAGCAGTTCTTC.

This clonotype came up a few times. The CDR3: CASSLETGLAGGYEQYF. CDR3 DNA: TGTGCCAGCAGCTTGGAGACCGGACTAGCGGGAGGATACGAGCAGTACTTC. The genes are TRBV5-6 and TRBJ2-7; 14 bases align to TRBD2. The V segment lost 0 bases and the J segment 4 bases; nucleotides outside the gene matches: 6. In germline, CDR1 is SGHDT, CDR2 YYEEEE. The CDR3 extends over 17 amino acids.

V is TRBV20-1 and J is TRBJ1-2; D is undetermined. This CDR3 has 13 residues. Germline V gene data show CDR1 as DFQATT and CDR2 as SNEGSKA (reference sequence). V shed 0 bases and J shed 7 bases, with 12 bases lying between them. This CDR3 is CSAREPGSRGYTF. The CDR3 DNA reads TGCAGTGCTAGAGAACCCGGAAGCCGTGGCTACACCTTC.

This clonotype was observed a handful of times. The chain employs TRBV3-1 and TRBJ1-5, with D maybe TRBD1 (6 bases). Germline V gene sequence: CDR1 LGHDT, CDR2 YNNKEL (reference sequence). V was shortened by 5 bases and J by 4 bases, with 12 bases between the two germline ends. This CDR3 contains 14 residues. The CDR3 here is CASSEQGPNQPQHF. The CDR3 bases are TGTGCCAGCAGCGAACAGGGCCCAAATCAGCCCCAGCATTTT.

The chain links TRBV30 to TRBJ2-5; a weak D match, TRBD2 (5 bases). V lost 0 bases and J lost 3, with 17 bases in between. CDR3 size: 16 residues. In germline, CDR1 is GTSNPN, CDR2 SVGIG (reference sequence). The CDR3 DNA reads TGTGCCTGGAGTGTACCGTTGTCCGGGGTGAAAGAGACCCAGTACTTC. Translated, it gives CAWSVPLSGVKETQYF.

CDR3 in amino acids: CSVESRRAPKEQFF. The CDR3 nucleotides are TGCAGCGTTGAATCTCGGCGGGCCCCAAAGGAGCAGTTCTTC. V usage is TRBV29-1 and J usage is TRBJ2-1, with a possible D match to TRBD2 (5 bases). Deletions cut 2 bases from V and 10 bases from J, with 18 bases between. CDR3 length equals 14 residues. CDR1 and CDR2 from the germline V gene are SQVTM and ANQGSEA.

V usage is TRBV20-1 and J usage is TRBJ2-3; TRBD2 matches 10 bases. Unmatched junction bases numbered 11, after V lost 3 bases and J lost 2 bases. CDR3 length: 17 residues. CDR1 DFQATT and CDR2 SNEGSKA come from the germline V gene (reference sequence). The CDR3 is CSARALRAGGPTDTQYF. The CDR3, as DNA: TGCAGTGCTAGGGCGCTCCGAGCGGGAGGGCCCACAGATACGCAGTATTTT.

With regard to this clonotype: The conserved final phenylalanine or tryptophan is absent from the CDR3, which likely points to a read error. The rearrangement links TRBV20-1 to TRBJ1-2; 11 positions agree with TRBD1. Germline CDR1 DFQATT, CDR2 SNEGSKA (reference sequence). V lost 3 bases to trimming and J lost 5 bases; unmatched junction nucleotides: 5. The CDR3 is made up of 14 amino acids. The CDR3 coding sequence is TGCAGTGCTAGGGGACAGGGGGAATATTATGGCTACACCGTC. Amino acid sequence: CSARGQGEYYGYTV.

At least ten counts were recorded for this clonotype. The chain employs TRBV3-1 and TRBJ2-1; 11 bases align to TRBD2. V lost 4 bases and J lost 2; bases outside the gene matches: 1. The CDR3 is made up of 15 amino acids. From germline, CDR1 is LGHDT and CDR2 YNNKEL (reference sequence). CDR3 DNA sequence: TGTGCCAGCAGCCCGGGACTAGCGGCCTACAATGAGCAGTTCTTC. Its protein is CASSPGLAAYNEQFF.

As DNA, the CDR3 is TGTGCCAGCAGCCCCCCAACAGGGGCCGCTTGGGATGAGCAGTTCTTC. As protein: CASSPPTGAAWDEQFF. This chain connects TRBV7-9 to TRBJ2-1; TRBD1 matches 7 bases. V lost 5 bases and J lost 8; bases outside the gene matches: 15. The CDR3 length is 16 residues. Germline values: CDR1 SEHNR, CDR2 FQNEAQ (reference sequence).

V gene TRBV6-5 combines with J gene TRBJ2-5, with D possibly matching TRBD1 (6 bases). Germline CDR1 and CDR2: MNHEY and SVGAGI. V was trimmed by 2 bases and J by 2 bases, leaving 9 bases between them. This CDR3 has 14 amino acids. The CDR3: CASSYRTAQETQYF. CDR3 nucleotides: TGTGCCAGCAGTTACCGGACAGCACAAGAGACCCAGTACTTC.

The rearrangement joins TRBV20-1 to TRBJ2-3; 9 nucleotides match TRBD2. This CDR3 has 14 residues. CDR1 is DFQATT, CDR2 SNEGSKA, per germline (reference sequence). J lost 5 bases, V lost 3 bases, and 6 bases had no gene match. The CDR3 sequence: CSASPQTSGDTQYF. CDR3 nucleotide sequence: TGCAGTGCTAGCCCTCAGACTAGCGGAGATACGCAGTATTTT.

The V gene is TRBV12-3 or TRBV12-4, the J gene TRBJ2-5, with 7 bases lining up with TRBD2. Trimming removed 6 bases from V and 2 bases from J; junction bases left unmatched: 9. The CDR3 has 15 amino acids. In DNA form, the CDR3 reads TGTGCCAGCAGAGATTTAGCGGGCTTTCAAGAGACCCAGTACTTC. Translating gives CASRDLAGFQETQYF.

To note about this clonotype: At one of its ends the junction is not consistent with the germline gene, which may arise from a read error. The rearrangement uses TRBV20-1 and TRBJ1-6, with 9 bases matching TRBD1. This CDR3 is 14 amino acids long. CDR1 is DFQATT and CDR2 is SNEGSKA in the germline V gene (reference sequence). The CDR3 bases are TGCAGTGCTCCGACAGGGGGGAATAGCTCACCCCCCCACTTT. Its protein is CSAPTGGNSSPPHF.